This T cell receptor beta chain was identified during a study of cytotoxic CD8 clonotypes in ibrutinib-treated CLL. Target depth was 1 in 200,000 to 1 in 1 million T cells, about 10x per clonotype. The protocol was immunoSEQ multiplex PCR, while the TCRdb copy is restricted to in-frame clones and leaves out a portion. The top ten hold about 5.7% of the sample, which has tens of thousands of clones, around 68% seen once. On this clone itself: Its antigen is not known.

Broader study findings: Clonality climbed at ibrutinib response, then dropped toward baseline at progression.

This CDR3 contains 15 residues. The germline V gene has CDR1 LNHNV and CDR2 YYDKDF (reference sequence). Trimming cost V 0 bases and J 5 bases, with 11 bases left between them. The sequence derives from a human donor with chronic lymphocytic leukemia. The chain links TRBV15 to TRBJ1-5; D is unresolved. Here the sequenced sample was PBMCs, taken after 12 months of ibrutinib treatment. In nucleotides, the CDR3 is TGTGCCACCAGCAGAGATTTAGAAAGGGATCAGCCCCAGCATTTT. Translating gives CATSRDLERDQPQHF.